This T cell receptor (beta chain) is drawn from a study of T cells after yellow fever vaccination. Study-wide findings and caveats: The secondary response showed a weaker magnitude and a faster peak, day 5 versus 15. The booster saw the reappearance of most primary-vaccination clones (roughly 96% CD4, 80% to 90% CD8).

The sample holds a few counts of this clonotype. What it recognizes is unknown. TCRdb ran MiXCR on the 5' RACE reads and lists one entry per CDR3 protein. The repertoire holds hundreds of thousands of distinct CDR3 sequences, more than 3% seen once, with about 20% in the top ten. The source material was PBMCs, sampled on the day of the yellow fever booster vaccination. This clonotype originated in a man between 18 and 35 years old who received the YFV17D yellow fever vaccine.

CDR3: CASSWGLRDTDTQYF. In DNA, the CDR3 is TGCGCCAGCAGCTGGGGACTGCGTGACACAGATACGCAGTATTTT. The rearrangement links TRBV5-1 to TRBJ2-3; tentative D call: TRBD2 (6 bases). Germline V gene lookup returns CDR1 SGHRS and CDR2 YFSETQ. The CDR3 loop spans 15 amino acids. V was trimmed by 3 bases and J by 2 bases, leaving 13 bases between them.